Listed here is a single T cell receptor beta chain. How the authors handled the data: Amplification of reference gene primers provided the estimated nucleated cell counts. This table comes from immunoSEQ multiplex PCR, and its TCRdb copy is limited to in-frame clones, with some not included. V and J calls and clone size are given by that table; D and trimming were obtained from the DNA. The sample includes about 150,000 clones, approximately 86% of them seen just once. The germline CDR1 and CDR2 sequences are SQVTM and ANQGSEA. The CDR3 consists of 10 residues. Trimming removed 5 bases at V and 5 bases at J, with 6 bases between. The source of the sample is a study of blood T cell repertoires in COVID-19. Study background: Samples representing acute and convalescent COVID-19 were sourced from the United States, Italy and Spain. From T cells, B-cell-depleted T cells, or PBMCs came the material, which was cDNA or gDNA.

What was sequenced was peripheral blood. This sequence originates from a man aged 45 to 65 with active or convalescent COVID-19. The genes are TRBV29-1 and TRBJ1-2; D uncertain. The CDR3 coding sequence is TGCAGCGTTTACAGTTATGGCTACACCTTC. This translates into CSVYSYGYTF.